This is a list of T cell receptor beta chains from one sample in a study of control samples from healthy donors and cancer patients. Measured with immunoSEQ multiplex PCR; TCRdb has only the in-frame clones, and not every one. The sample consists of 60,000 to 85,000 clones, about 92% of them appearing once. The sequenced sample was blood. The receptors shown here come from a woman in her sixties in good health. The CDR3 runs from the conserved cysteine through the conserved F or W. Each record gives: CDR3 protein, CDR3 DNA, J gene, V gene, clone size, D gene. The D gene is left open where the match is weak. Rows may omit the clone size; those that give it use once, few, many or a size class.

cdr3_aa: CASSSRGPYSNQPQHF
cdr3_nt: TGTGCCAGCAGCTCCAGGGGGCCTTATAGCAATCAGCCCCAGCATTTT
j_call: TRBJ1-5
v_call: TRBV7-2
clone_size: once
d_call: TRBD1

cdr3_aa: CASSPDRNTGELFF
cdr3_nt: TGTGCCAGCAGCCCCGACAGGAACACCGGGGAGCTGTTTTTT
j_call: TRBJ2-2
v_call: TRBV7-2
clone_size: -
d_call: -

cdr3_aa: CASSANPGTVRLETQYF
cdr3_nt: TGTGCCAGCAGCGCAAACCCGGGGACAGTTCGTTTAGAGACCCAGTACTTC
j_call: TRBJ2-5
v_call: TRBV25-1
clone_size: -
d_call: TRBD1

cdr3_aa: CASSFLWSSYNEQFF
cdr3_nt: TGTGCCAGCAGCTTCCTCTGGAGCTCCTACAATGAGCAGTTCTTC
j_call: TRBJ2-1
v_call: TRBV7-9
clone_size: once
d_call: -

cdr3_aa: CASRQDRAYTEAFF
cdr3_nt: TGTGCCAGCAGGCAGGACAGGGCTTACACTGAAGCTTTCTTT
j_call: TRBJ1-1
v_call: TRBV6-5
clone_size: once
d_call: TRBD1

cdr3_aa: CSVAGGGTYEQYF
cdr3_nt: TGCAGCGTTGCGGGTGGCGGGACCTACGAGCAGTACTTC
j_call: TRBJ2-7
v_call: TRBV29-1
clone_size: -
d_call: -

cdr3_aa: CASSSKLRTGPTGELFF
cdr3_nt: TGTGCCAGCAGCTCGAAGCTCCGGACTGGGCCTACCGGGGAGCTGTTTTTT
j_call: TRBJ2-2
v_call: TRBV5-4
clone_size: once
d_call: -

cdr3_aa: CASSEFKGLDTQYF
cdr3_nt: TGTGCCAGCAGTGAATTTAAAGGTCTGGATACGCAGTATTTT
j_call: TRBJ2-3
v_call: TRBV25-1
clone_size: -
d_call: -

cdr3_aa: CASSPDRRGYTF
cdr3_nt: TGTGCCAGCAGTCCGGACCGGAGAGGCTACACCTTC
j_call: TRBJ1-2
v_call: TRBV6-5
clone_size: -
d_call: -

cdr3_aa: CASSQGGVLNEQFF
cdr3_nt: TGTGCCAGCAGCCAAGGAGGAGTACTCAATGAGCAGTTCTTC
j_call: TRBJ2-1
v_call: TRBV3-1/TRBV3-2
clone_size: -
d_call: -

cdr3_aa: CAWITQKNTEAFF
cdr3_nt: TGTGCCTGGATAACACAGAAGAACACTGAAGCTTTCTTT
j_call: TRBJ1-1
v_call: TRBV30
clone_size: -
d_call: -

cdr3_aa: CAISESGLEISYNEQFF
cdr3_nt: TGTGCCATCAGTGAGTCAGGGCTCGAAATCTCCTACAATGAGCAGTTCTTC
j_call: TRBJ2-1
v_call: TRBV10-3
clone_size: few
d_call: -

cdr3_aa: CASSLEVGYNEQFF
cdr3_nt: TGTGCCAGCAGCTTAGAGGTCGGGTACAATGAGCAGTTCTTC
j_call: TRBJ2-1
v_call: TRBV7-2
clone_size: once
d_call: -

cdr3_aa: CASSQLRTGLNEQFF
cdr3_nt: TGTGCCAGCAGTCAACTCCGGACAGGGCTCAATGAGCAGTTCTTC
j_call: TRBJ2-1
v_call: TRBV6-5
clone_size: -
d_call: TRBD1

cdr3_aa: CASSSGTSSTDTQYF
cdr3_nt: TGTGCCAGCAGCTCCGGGACTAGCAGCACAGATACGCAGTATTTT
j_call: TRBJ2-3
v_call: TRBV7-9
clone_size: -
d_call: TRBD2

cdr3_aa: CASSSPGGSGRERNEQFF
cdr3_nt: TGTGCCAGCAGCTCCCCGGGGGGTAGCGGGAGGGAGAGGAATGAGCAGTTCTTC
j_call: TRBJ2-1
v_call: TRBV7-2
clone_size: -
d_call: TRBD2

cdr3_aa: CASAMYRDPIEAFF
cdr3_nt: TGTGCCAGCGCAATGTACCGGGACCCAATTGAAGCTTTCTTT
j_call: TRBJ1-1
v_call: TRBV27
clone_size: once
d_call: -

cdr3_aa: CASSPQGAEQYF
cdr3_nt: TGCGCCAGCAGCCCGCAGGGTGCCGAGCAGTACTTC
j_call: TRBJ2-7
v_call: TRBV5-1
clone_size: -
d_call: -

cdr3_aa: CASSQETGWAGNTIYF
cdr3_nt: TGCGCCAGCAGCCAAGAGACCGGTTGGGCTGGAAACACCATATATTTT
j_call: TRBJ1-3
v_call: TRBV4-3
clone_size: -
d_call: -

cdr3_aa: CATSDLSQETQYF
cdr3_nt: TGTGCCACCAGTGACCTTTCCCAAGAGACCCAGTACTTC
j_call: TRBJ2-5
v_call: TRBV24-1
clone_size: -
d_call: -

cdr3_aa: CASGSQGANEKLFF
cdr3_nt: TGTGCCAGCGGATCACAGGGGGCAAATGAAAAACTGTTTTTT
j_call: TRBJ1-4
v_call: TRBV28
clone_size: -
d_call: TRBD1

cdr3_aa: CATSPRIYNEQFF
cdr3_nt: TGTGCCACCAGCCCGCGGATTTACAATGAGCAGTTCTTC
j_call: TRBJ2-1
v_call: TRBV15
clone_size: -
d_call: -

cdr3_aa: CASSNRDSGDTQYF
cdr3_nt: TGTGCCAGTAGTAACCGGGACTCTGGAGATACGCAGTATTTT
j_call: TRBJ2-3
v_call: TRBV19
clone_size: -
d_call: -

cdr3_aa: CASSVFDAETQYF
cdr3_nt: TGTGCCAGCAGCGTTTTTGATGCGGAGACCCAGTACTTC
j_call: TRBJ2-5
v_call: TRBV9
clone_size: -
d_call: -

cdr3_aa: CSASGGARAYNEQFF
cdr3_nt: TGCAGTGCTAGTGGTGGGGCAAGGGCCTACAATGAGCAGTTCTTC
j_call: TRBJ2-1
v_call: TRBV20-1
clone_size: -
d_call: -

cdr3_aa: CASSIGQGYGYTF
cdr3_nt: TGTGCCAGCAGCATAGGACAGGGCTATGGCTACACCTTC
j_call: TRBJ1-2
v_call: TRBV28
clone_size: -
d_call: TRBD1

cdr3_aa: CASSQDQLAGGTGELFF
cdr3_nt: TGTGCCAGCAGCCAAGACCAGCTAGCGGGAGGAACCGGGGAGCTGTTTTTT
j_call: TRBJ2-2
v_call: TRBV4-2
clone_size: -
d_call: TRBD2

cdr3_aa: CASSKLPGQGADTQYF
cdr3_nt: TGTGCCAGCAGTAAATTACCGGGACAGGGGGCAGATACGCAGTATTTT
j_call: TRBJ2-3
v_call: TRBV2
clone_size: -
d_call: TRBD1

cdr3_aa: CASSLFGGAEAFF
cdr3_nt: TGCGCCAGCAGCTTGTTCGGAGGAGCTGAAGCTTTCTTT
j_call: TRBJ1-1
v_call: TRBV5-1
clone_size: -
d_call: -

cdr3_aa: CASSLGDRARNTEAFF
cdr3_nt: TGCGCCAGCAGCTTGGGCGACAGAGCCCGGAACACTGAAGCTTTCTTT
j_call: TRBJ1-1
v_call: TRBV5-1
clone_size: -
d_call: -

cdr3_aa: CASSLSKTGNYGYTF
cdr3_nt: TGTGCCAGCAGTTTAAGTAAGACGGGTAACTATGGCTACACCTTC
j_call: TRBJ1-2
v_call: TRBV28
clone_size: -
d_call: -

cdr3_aa: CASSLDVRVAGELFF
cdr3_nt: TGTGCCAGCAGCTTAGATGTAAGGGTGGCCGGGGAGCTGTTTTTT
j_call: TRBJ2-2
v_call: TRBV28
clone_size: -
d_call: -

cdr3_aa: CASSLGQFRETQYF
cdr3_nt: TGTGCCAGCAGCTTGGGACAGTTTCGGGAGACCCAGTACTTC
j_call: TRBJ2-5
v_call: TRBV5-6
clone_size: -
d_call: -

cdr3_aa: CASSRLEVNEKLFF
cdr3_nt: TGTGCCAGCAGCAGATTGGAAGTTAATGAAAAACTGTTTTTT
j_call: TRBJ1-4
v_call: TRBV7-3
clone_size: -
d_call: -

cdr3_aa: CASSEHPGLAGREQFF
cdr3_nt: TGTGCCAGCAGCGAGCATCCGGGACTAGCGGGTCGTGAGCAGTTCTTC
j_call: TRBJ2-1
v_call: TRBV7-2
clone_size: -
d_call: TRBD2

cdr3_aa: CASSWRSQGNLREQYF
cdr3_nt: TGTGCCAGCAGTTGGAGATCGCAGGGAAATTTACGCGAGCAGTACTTC
j_call: TRBJ2-7
v_call: TRBV28
clone_size: few
d_call: -

cdr3_aa: CASSHYSGNEQFF
cdr3_nt: TGCGCCAGCAGCCATTATAGCGGCAATGAGCAGTTCTTC
j_call: TRBJ2-1
v_call: TRBV4-3
clone_size: -
d_call: -

cdr3_aa: CASSSGLAGGNTGELFF
cdr3_nt: TGCGCCAGCAGCTCGGGACTAGCGGGGGGGAACACCGGGGAGCTGTTTTTT
j_call: TRBJ2-2
v_call: TRBV5-1
clone_size: -
d_call: TRBD2

cdr3_aa: CSVGGRARASRGETQYF
cdr3_nt: TGCAGCGTTGGGGGGCGGGCGCGGGCGAGTCGGGGTGAGACCCAGTACTTC
j_call: TRBJ2-5
v_call: TRBV29-1
clone_size: -
d_call: -

cdr3_aa: CASSRSGGPAREKLFF
cdr3_nt: TGTGCCAGCAGCCGTTCGGGAGGGCCGGCTCGCGAAAAACTGTTTTTT
j_call: TRBJ1-4
v_call: TRBV28
clone_size: -
d_call: -

cdr3_aa: CASSLSRGVDRGDYGYTF
cdr3_nt: TGTGCCAGCAGTTTATCTAGGGGGGTTGACAGGGGTGACTATGGCTACACCTTC
j_call: TRBJ1-2
v_call: TRBV27
clone_size: -
d_call: TRBD1

cdr3_aa: CASSQGQRLGYEQYF
cdr3_nt: TGTGCCAGCAGCCAAGGACAGCGGCTGGGCTACGAGCAGTACTTC
j_call: TRBJ2-7
v_call: TRBV4-2
clone_size: -
d_call: -